This is a list of T cell receptor beta chains from one sample in a study of T cell responses to AZD1222 COVID-19 vaccine. Libraries were prepared by immunoSEQ multiplex PCR; TCRdb keeps only in-frame clonotypes and omits some of them. The sample consists of about 110,000 clones, approximately 94% of them appearing once. Specimen: peripheral blood, collected 28 days after the second AZD1222 dose. The source of these receptors is an adult who received the AZD1222 COVID-19 vaccine. Each CDR3 is given without its conserved first and last residue. Fields, in order: clone size, J gene, V gene, CDR3 protein. Clone size is not always given. Where it is, it says once, few, many or a class for expanded clones.

.	TRBJ1-1	TRBV5-4	ASSLYGVGTEAF
.	TRBJ2-1	TRBV30	AWNSRRGAREQF
once	TRBJ2-7	TRBV11-2	ASSLVVRDFEQY
.	TRBJ2-2	TRBV18	ASSPFPGQGTGELF
.	TRBJ1-2	TRBV5-4	ASSLWVTGLDGYT
.	TRBJ2-7	TRBV5-1	ASSHATGSGYEQY
.	TRBJ1-2	TRBV6-5	ASSYALFYGYT
.	TRBJ1-2	TRBV5-4	ASSMDRRANYGYT
.	TRBJ2-3	TRBV19	ASTGRGADTQY
.	TRBJ2-1	TRBV7-9	ASSPGLAGAREQF
.	TRBJ1-1	TRBV19	ATESGGNTEAF
once	TRBJ1-2	TRBV19	ASSISGTPNYGYT
.	TRBJ1-1	TRBV6-5	ASRLMNTEAF
.	TRBJ1-2	TRBV10-3	AISESWGDRTNGYT
.	TRBJ2-3	TRBV5-8	ASSLGTRTTQY
.	TRBJ1-1	TRBV6-4	ASSDSTGEAF
.	TRBJ1-1	TRBV3-1/TRBV3-2	ASSPLGQGHTEAF
.	TRBJ2-1	TRBV9	ASSVLAGVGDEQF
.	TRBJ1-6	TRBV12-3/TRBV12-4	ASSINTNSPLH
.	TRBJ2-7	TRBV21-1	ASSKETSLEEYYEQY
.	TRBJ1-2	TRBV6-1	ASSEQYATNYGYT
.	TRBJ1-4	TRBV18	ASSLIQKEKLF
.	TRBJ1-1	TRBV5-4	ASSVDRATEAF
.	TRBJ1-2	TRBV6-1	ASSEEVGFAGGYT
.	TRBJ2-4	TRBV14	ASSQENEGSFKNIQY
once	TRBJ1-3	TRBV27	ASSFSRGEGTIY
.	TRBJ1-2	TRBV7-9	ASSLGGGRVNYGYT
.	TRBJ2-7	TRBV12-5	ASGLELGAGVEQY
.	TRBJ2-1	TRBV10-3	AISESAASGYEQF
.	TRBJ1-1	TRBV5-6	AWGFGENTEAF
.	TRBJ1-1	TRBV3-1/TRBV3-2	ASSQDRTGVNTEAF